There are many counts of the clone carrying this T cell receptor (beta chain). The source of the sample is a study of T cells in Graves' hyperthyroidism and ophthalmopathy. RNA transcripts were the template for amplifying TCR beta CDR3 regions. The TCR CDR3 was amplified in a first-round RT-PCR using the HTBI primer set. MiXCR, run by TCRdb on the multiplex PCR reads, gives a single entry per CDR3 protein. The table includes about half a million distinct CDR3 sequences, about 16% detected once. Uncontrolled infection, other autoimmune disease, pregnancy or lactation excluded patients. Per germline, CDR1 SGHTA and CDR2 FQGNSA. V trimming: 1 base; J trimming: 3 bases; junction bases outside the gene matches: 12. There are 18 residues in the CDR3.

Sequencing was performed on blood. The TCR sequence derives from a young woman with Graves' ophthalmopathy. The chain has TRBV7-2 and TRBJ2-3; TRBD2 aligns across 8 bases. The CDR3 loop reads CASSLGSVAGMGTDTQYF. Written as DNA, the CDR3 is TGTGCCAGCAGCTTAGGTTCAGTAGCGGGAATGGGGACAGATACGCAGTATTTT.